A selection of T cell receptor beta chains follows, all from one sample in a study of blood T cell repertoires in COVID-19. Method: immunoSEQ multiplex PCR; TCRdb's copy keeps in-frame clones and lacks some. Found here are about 41,000 clones, 70% to 90% of them singletons; the top ten hold 4.3%. Sequencing input: peripheral blood. These receptors came from a man in his sixties with acute or convalescent COVID-19. The CDR3 runs from the conserved cysteine through the conserved F or W. A D gene is named only where the DNA matches it firmly. Only some rows state a clone size, as once, few, many or a class for expanded clones.

v_call: TRBV10-1; clone_size: NA; j_call: TRBJ1-2; d_call: NA; cdr3_aa: CASSDRRDGYTF; cdr3_nt: TGCGCCAGCAGTGACCGGAGGGATGGCTACACCTTC
v_call: TRBV27; clone_size: NA; j_call: TRBJ1-2; d_call: TRBD1; cdr3_aa: CATRTGVGYTF; cdr3_nt: TGTGCCACCAGGACAGGGGTTGGCTACACCTTC
v_call: TRBV7-3; clone_size: NA; j_call: TRBJ1-5; d_call: NA; cdr3_aa: CASSPGGAGQPQHF; cdr3_nt: TGTGCCAGCAGCCCGGGAGGGGCCGGGCAGCCCCAGCATTTT
v_call: TRBV6-5; clone_size: few; j_call: TRBJ1-3; d_call: NA; cdr3_aa: CASSPGSSGNTIYF; cdr3_nt: TGTGCCAGCAGTCCCGGTAGCTCTGGAAACACCATATATTTT
v_call: TRBV6-5; clone_size: NA; j_call: TRBJ2-2; d_call: TRBD1; cdr3_aa: CASSTGQGAPGELFF; cdr3_nt: TGTGCCAGCAGTACGGGACAGGGGGCGCCCGGGGAGCTGTTTTTT
v_call: TRBV5-4; clone_size: NA; j_call: TRBJ2-1; d_call: NA; cdr3_aa: CASSSGPGDYNEQFF; cdr3_nt: TGTGCCAGCAGCTCGGGCCCGGGGGACTACAATGAGCAGTTCTTC
v_call: TRBV7-2; clone_size: NA; j_call: TRBJ1-2; d_call: NA; cdr3_aa: CASRLGGVDYGYTF; cdr3_nt: TGTGCCAGCAGGCTTGGGGGGGTGGACTATGGCTACACCTTC
v_call: TRBV6-2/TRBV6-3; clone_size: NA; j_call: TRBJ1-5; d_call: NA; cdr3_aa: CASSPLEGLIDQPQHF; cdr3_nt: TGTGCCAGCAGCCCCCTCGAGGGCCTGATTGATCAGCCCCAGCATTTT
v_call: TRBV6-2/TRBV6-3; clone_size: NA; j_call: TRBJ1-1; d_call: NA; cdr3_aa: CASSYLSPNTEAFF; cdr3_nt: TGTGCCAGCAGTTATCTCAGTCCGAACACTGAAGCTTTCTTT
v_call: TRBV5-5; clone_size: NA; j_call: TRBJ2-7; d_call: NA; cdr3_aa: CASSLGNRAYEQYF; cdr3_nt: TGTGCCAGCAGCTTGGGGAACAGGGCTTACGAGCAGTACTTC
v_call: TRBV7-3; clone_size: NA; j_call: TRBJ2-6; d_call: NA; cdr3_aa: CASSLGSGSGANVLTF; cdr3_nt: TGTGCCAGCAGCTTAGGGTCGGGCTCTGGGGCCAACGTCCTGACTTTC
v_call: TRBV6-5; clone_size: NA; j_call: TRBJ2-5; d_call: NA; cdr3_aa: CASSRPEETQYF; cdr3_nt: TGTGCCAGCAGTCGGCCGGAGGAGACCCAGTACTTC
v_call: TRBV19; clone_size: medium-sized; j_call: TRBJ2-7; d_call: NA; cdr3_aa: CASSARRDYLYEQYF; cdr3_nt: TGTGCCAGTAGTGCGAGGAGGGATTACCTCTACGAGCAGTACTTC